The 20 T cell receptor beta chains presented below share a single source sample, sequenced in a study of Tregs in tolerant kidney transplant recipients. Method: immunoSEQ multiplex PCR; TCRdb's copy keeps in-frame clones and lacks some. In the table there are 60,000 to 75,000 clones, approximately 83% of which are singletons. The sequenced sample was Tregs from blood, obtained before the transplant. These TCRs come from a human donor who received a combined kidney and bone marrow transplant.

This sequence joins TRBV7-6 and TRBJ2-7; 8 nucleotides align to TRBD1. Germline V gives CDR1 SGHVS, CDR2 FNYEAQ. CDR3 size: 11 residues. V shed 5 bases, J shed 12 bases, and the junction held 6 bases outside the gene matches. This CDR3 is CASSATGGMYF. In nucleotides, the CDR3 is TGTGCCAGCAGCGCCACAGGGGGGATGTACTTC. Looking up the rest from reference TRBV7-6 and TRBJ2-7 gives the full variable domain: GAGVSQSPRYKVTKRGQDVALRCDPISGHVSLYWYRQALGQGPEFLTYFNYEAQQDKSGLPNDRFSAERPEGSISTLTIQRTEQRDSAMYRCASSATGGMYFGPGTRLTVT.

The gene calls are TRBV2 and TRBJ2-5; D is possibly TRBD2 (6 bases). From germline, CDR1 is SNHLY and CDR2 FYNNEI. The CDR3 covers 14 residues. Trimming removed 5 bases from V and 5 bases from J, with 15 bases in between. Here the CDR3 DNA reads TGTGCCAGCAGTATCCAACTAGCATCTGAGACCCAGTACTTC. It specifies CASSIQLASETQYF.

V and J are TRBV5-6 and TRBJ2-5; TRBD2 agrees at 9 bases. CDR1 and CDR2 (germline): SGHDT, YYEEEE. The length of the CDR3 is 16 residues. V was pared by 4 bases and J by 0 bases, with 7 bases of the junction left unmatched. The CDR3 DNA sequence: TGTGCCAGCAGCCGCGGACTAGCGCAGTACCAAGAGACCCAGTACTTC. It specifies CASSRGLAQYQETQYF.

The J gene is TRBJ2-7, the V gene TRBV7-8; D is ambiguous. V was shortened by 1 base and J by 4 bases, with 5 bases between the two germline ends. Germline V gene data show CDR1 as SGHVS and CDR2 as FQNEAQ. The CDR3 loop spans 12 amino acids. The CDR3 spells CASSLDVYEQYF. CDR3 in DNA: TGTGCCAGCAGCTTAGACGTGTACGAGCAGTACTTC.

J is TRBJ2-7 and V is TRBV18; D possibly corresponds to TRBD2 (7 bases). Between the trimmed V and J ends, which lost 5 bases and 6 bases, there was a span of 14 bases. The CDR3 contains 13 residues. The germline gives CDR1 KGHSH, CDR2 LQKENI. CDR3 in amino acids: CASSATGGREQYF. The CDR3 region has the DNA TGTGCCAGCTCAGCAACCGGGGGGCGCGAGCAGTACTTC.

The chain is built from TRBV5-1 and TRBJ2-7; D uncertain. Germline V gene lookup returns CDR1 SGHRS and CDR2 YFSETQ. The V and J ends lost 2 bases and 2 bases respectively, with 5 bases between them. The CDR3 is 12 amino acids. CDR3 loop: CASSLTPYEQYF. CDR3 sequence (DNA): TGCGCCAGCAGCTTAACTCCCTACGAGCAGTACTTC.

The chain uses TRBV29-1 and TRBJ1-2; no firm D call. The CDR3 runs to 9 residues. Germline lookup yields CDR1 SQVTM and CDR2 ANQGSEA. V was cut by 7 bases and J by 8 bases, with 8 bases left in between. CDR3 sequence reads: CSANEGYTF. The CDR3 region has the DNA TGCAGCGCCAACGAGGGCTACACCTTC.

Points on this clone: The sample has other DNA sequences that encode this CDR3 too. The rearrangement links TRBV2 to TRBJ2-1; a weak D match, TRBD1 (5 bases). This CDR3 has 17 residues. Germline CDR1 SNHLY, CDR2 FYNNEI. Trimming took off 6 bases at V and 3 bases at J, with 21 bases between the two ends. The CDR3, as DNA: TGTGCCAGCAGACCCCGGACAAGCCGAAGAGACTACAATGAGCAGTTCTTC. Translating gives CASRPRTSRRDYNEQFF.

The rearrangement links TRBV4-3 to TRBJ2-1; 11 positions match TRBD2. Germline V gives CDR1 LGHNA, CDR2 YSLEER. After removal of 4 bases from V and 0 bases from J, the junction contained 5 bases not matched to a gene. This CDR3 comprises 17 residues. The CDR3 DNA sequence: TGCGCCAGCAGCCCGGGGACTAGCGGAGGCTCCTACAATGAGCAGTTCTTC. As protein: CASSPGTSGGSYNEQFF.

This chain joins TRBV4-1 and TRBJ2-7, with D perhaps matching TRBD2 (6 bases). Germline V gene data show CDR1 as MGHRA and CDR2 as YSYEKL. This CDR3 spans 15 amino acids. The V end was cut by 0 bases, the J end by 4 bases, with 13 bases between. DNA of the CDR3: TGCGCCAGCAGCCAAGATAGCGGATACAGGTACGAGCAGTACTTC. Amino acids: CASSQDSGYRYEQYF.

This clone appeared a single time. The chain uses TRBV5-1 and TRBJ2-7; 7 nucleotides match TRBD1. The trim removed 1 base at V and 3 bases at J, leaving 4 bases unmatched. The CDR3 consists of 14 residues. Looked up from germline, CDR1 is SGHRS and CDR2 is YFSETQ. The CDR3 nucleotides read TGCGCCAGCAGCTTGCGAGGGGGCGACTACGAGCAGTACTTC. This translates into CASSLRGGDYEQYF.

This clone appeared a single time. The V and J genes are TRBV28 and TRBJ1-5; D possibly corresponds to TRBD1 (5 bases). This CDR3 has 13 residues. The V end was cut by 8 bases, the J end by 3 bases, with 11 bases between. CDR1 MDHEN and CDR2 SYDVKM come from the germline V gene. CDR3 loop: CASQGRPNQPQHF. CDR3 DNA sequence: TGTGCCAGCCAGGGCCGGCCCAATCAGCCCCAGCATTTT.

The V gene is TRBV4-3, the J gene TRBJ2-3; TRBD2 agrees at 10 bases. The CDR3 is 18 residues long. Germline V CDR1 and CDR2: LGHNA, YSLEER. The J segment lost 7 bases and the V segment lost 0 bases, leaving 13 bases of the junction unmatched. The CDR3 region has the DNA TGCGCCAGCAGCCAAGATCGGGGGGCTAGCGGGAGATTTTATACGCAGTATTTT. This encodes CASSQDRGASGRFYTQYF.

CDR3 region: CASTKTGGGDTQYF. In DNA form, the CDR3 reads TGTGCCAGCACTAAAACGGGGGGGGGAGATACGCAGTATTTT. The rearrangement links TRBV6-5 to TRBJ2-3; 8 positions match TRBD2. In germline, CDR1 is MNHEY, CDR2 SVGAGI. J was trimmed by 5 bases and V by 7 bases; bases with no gene match: 8. The length of the CDR3 is 14 residues.

The count of this clone is one. The V gene is TRBV7-9, the J gene TRBJ2-6; D gene uncertain. V gave up 8 bases and J gave up 0 bases, with 17 bases separating them. CDR3 length equals 17 residues. CDR1 is SEHNR, CDR2 FQNEAQ, per germline (reference sequence). CDR3 sequence reads: CASPSQRHRSGANVLTF. As DNA, the CDR3 is TGTGCCAGCCCCTCCCAGAGGCACCGCTCTGGGGCCAACGTCCTGACTTTC.

The chain uses TRBV18 and TRBJ1-6; 7 positions agree with TRBD1. Germline-derived CDR1 and CDR2 are KGHSH and LQKENI. The CDR3 is made up of 14 amino acids. Trimming at V came to 4 bases and at J to 3 bases, leaving 0 bases not matched to a gene. DNA for the CDR3: TGTGCCAGCTCACGGGACAGCTATAATTCACCCCTCCACTTT. Its protein is CASSRDSYNSPLHF.

The chain employs TRBV2 and TRBJ2-7, with 9 bases aligning to TRBD1. Germline CDR1 reads SNHLY; CDR2 reads FYNNEI. V was clipped by 7 bases and J by 12 bases; unmatched bases: 16. The CDR3 is 14 residues long. The CDR3 here is CASTGQGLPGQSYF. CDR3 DNA sequence: TGTGCCAGCACCGGACAGGGGTTACCTGGGCAGTCGTACTTC.

The genes are TRBV2 and TRBJ2-5; TRBD2 might be the D (6 bases). CDR1 is SNHLY, CDR2 FYNNEI, per germline. This CDR3 contains 14 residues. Trimming removed 6 bases at V and 2 bases at J, with 13 bases between. CDR3 sequence: CASSRGSYQETQYF. CDR3 DNA: TGTGCCAGCAGCCGGGGGTCTTATCAAGAGACCCAGTACTTC.

This chain connects TRBV7-2 to TRBJ2-5; D might be TRBD2 (6 bases). CDR1 SGHTA and CDR2 FQGNSA come from the germline V gene. The CDR3 covers 14 residues. Trimming took off 1 base at V and 1 base at J, with 7 bases between the two ends. This chain's CDR3 is CASSLGGVQETQYF. CDR3 DNA: TGTGCCAGCAGCTTAGGGGGGGTCCAAGAGACCCAGTACTTC.

The CDR3 loop reads CASSYRGPPNNSPLHF. CDR3 in DNA: TGTGCCAGCAGTTACAGGGGTCCCCCTAATAATTCACCCCTCCACTTT. The V and J genes are TRBV6-6 and TRBJ1-6, with D possibly TRBD1 on 5 matching bases. CDR1 is MNHNY, CDR2 SVGAGI, per germline (reference sequence). Trimming removed 2 bases from V and 5 bases from J, with 13 bases in between. The CDR3 is 16 amino acids.